This T cell receptor beta chain originates from a study of shared clonotypes between healthy human individuals. Using immunoSEQ multiplex PCR, the repertoire was profiled, and TCRdb retains in-frame clones only, with some absent. The data show around 700,000 clones, roughly 78% seen once. CDR3 length: 12 residues. Trimming shortened V by 0 bases and J by 10 bases, and 7 bases separated the two germline ends. Germline CDR1 ENHRY, CDR2 SYGVKD. This chain links TRBV10-3 with TRBJ2-1; D is uncertain. This receptor was obtained from a woman aged 30 to 39 in good health. Sequencing was carried out using memory CD4+ T cells sorted from blood. Regarding subset: CD45RA-negative fraction. As DNA, the CDR3 is TGTGCCATCAGTGAGTCGTTTGGGGAGCAGTTCTTC. As protein: CAISESFGEQFF.